Following are 17 T cell receptor beta chains from one sample sequenced in a study of response to subunit inactivated influenza vaccine. TCRdb re-analysed the RT-PCR reads in MiXCR, keeping a single row per CDR3 protein. The table shows 400,000 to 550,000 distinct CDR3 sequences, with about 25% occurring only once. The specimen comprised CD4+ T cells sorted from PBMCs, sampled roughly 5 days after vaccination. These receptors came from a man aged 50 to 59 who received an inactivated influenza vaccine.

This clonotype was seen just once. Its ends do not fully match the called genes, so a read error is possible. This chain links TRBV11-2 with TRBJ1-1; the D is unclear. The CDR3 is made up of 16 amino acids. CDR1 SGHAT and CDR2 FQNNGV come from the germline V gene. This CDR3 is CASSLAGNIMNAEAFF. CDR3 in DNA: TGTGCCAGCAGCCTAGCGGGTAATATCATGAACGCTGAAGCTTTCTTT.

This clonotype was seen a handful of times. The chain has TRBV7-2 and TRBJ2-2; 12 nucleotides match TRBD2. Germline CDR1 reads SGHTA; CDR2 reads FQGNSA. This CDR3 region has 17 residues. Trimming cost V 5 bases and J 0 bases; bases outside gene matches: 4. For the CDR3, the DNA is TGTGCCAGCAGCAAAAGACTAGCGGGAGCGAACACCGGGGAGCTGTTTTTT. It translates to CASSKRLAGANTGELFF.

The CDR3 reads CASSEGLADLFRTQYF. CDR3 sequence (DNA): TGTGCCAGCAGTGAAGGACTAGCGGACCTCTTTAGGACGCAGTATTTT. This chain uses TRBV2 with TRBJ2-3, with 9 bases identical to TRBD2. Germline loops: CDR1 SNHLY, CDR2 FYNNEI. The CDR3 totals 16 residues. The J segment lost 9 bases and the V segment lost 1 base, leaving 11 bases of the junction unmatched. Full variable domain (remainder filled in from reference TRBV2 and TRBJ2-3): EPEVTQTPSHQVTQMGQEVILRCVPISNHLYFYWYRQILGQKVEFLVSFYNNEISEKSEIFDDQFSVERPDGSNFTLKIRSTKLEDSAMYFCASSEGLADLFRTQYFGPGTRLTVL.

V and J are TRBV5-6 and TRBJ1-5; 12 bases are a match to TRBD1. The CDR3 contains 19 residues. Germline V gene sequence: CDR1 SGHDT, CDR2 YYEEEE. V lost 4 bases, J lost 1 base, and 12 bases stayed unmatched. CDR3 sequence (DNA): TGTGCCAGCAGCCTTGCCGGGACAGGGGGCGAGATAAGCAATCAGCCCCAGCATTTT. Translated: CASSLAGTGGEISNQPQHF. Together with reference TRBV5-6 and TRBJ1-5, the CDR3 gives the full variable domain: DAGVTQSPTHLIKTRGQQVTLRCSPKSGHDTVSWYQQALGQGPQFIFQYYEEEERQRGNFPDRFSGHQFPNYSSELNVNALLLGDSALYLCASSLAGTGGEISNQPQHFGDGTRLSIL.

This clonotype was found a few times. V and J are TRBV7-6 and TRBJ2-5, with D uncertain. The CDR3 contains 14 residues. Per the germline V gene, CDR1 is SGHVS and CDR2 is FNYEAQ. Trimming took off 1 base at V and 2 bases at J, with 8 bases between the two ends. The CDR3 nucleotides are TGTGCCAGCAGCTTAGGTGGCTTTCAAGAGACCCAGTACTTC. It translates to CASSLGGFQETQYF.

In DNA form, the CDR3 reads TGCAGTGCTAGACCCCGGGGCTCCCTGTCGGGTGAGCAGTTCTTC. This codes for CSARPRGSLSGEQFF. The chain recombines TRBV20-1 with TRBJ2-1, with D possibly being TRBD1 or TRBD2 (5 bases each). Trimming removed 2 bases from V and 9 bases from J, with 20 bases in between. CDR1 and CDR2 (germline): DFQATT, SNEGSKA (reference sequence). This CDR3 has 15 amino acids.

The J gene is TRBJ2-3, the V gene TRBV5-1, with D possibly TRBD1 on 6 matching bases. Per germline, CDR1 SGHRS and CDR2 YFSETQ. The CDR3 is made up of 15 amino acids. V lost 1 base, J lost 6 bases, and 15 bases lay in between. DNA of the CDR3: TGCGCCAGCAGCTTGAGGGACACTGCTCTGGATACGCAGTATTTT. Amino acid sequence: CASSLRDTALDTQYF.

The chain has TRBV5-1 and TRBJ2-7, with D possibly being TRBD2 (6 bases). V lost 0 bases and J lost 12, with 13 bases in between. The CDR3 loop spans 12 amino acids. Germline V gene sequence: CDR1 SGHRS, CDR2 YFSETQ. The CDR3 DNA follows: TGCGCCAGCAGCTTGGTCTCGGGAGATTGGTACTTC. It translates to CASSLVSGDWYF.

A few counts support this clonotype. The V call is TRBV12-3 or TRBV12-4, the J call TRBJ2-3; D uncertain. The CDR3 loop spans 13 amino acids. The germline V and J ends were trimmed by 3 bases and 5 bases, with 9 bases remaining between them. CDR3 sequence reads: CASSFGRRDTQYF. The CDR3, as DNA: TGTGCCAGCAGTTTCGGTAGGAGAGATACGCAGTATTTT.

The sample holds a few counts of this clonotype. This chain joins TRBV7-2 and TRBJ1-5, with 8 bases identical to TRBD1. The CDR3 has 15 amino acids. Losses at the gene ends were 6 bases for V and 7 bases for J; bases not matched to a gene: 11. In germline, CDR1 is SGHTA, CDR2 FQGNSA. This chain's CDR3 is CASSQRAGGRQPQHF. CDR3 in DNA: TGTGCCAGCAGTCAGCGGGCAGGGGGCCGGCAGCCCCAGCATTTT.

This clonotype turned up a few times. The CDR3 DNA reads as TGCAGCGTTGTAGGGGACCCGGGTCAGCCCCAGCATTTT. Its protein product is CSVVGDPGQPQHF. The chain has TRBV29-1 and TRBJ1-5; TRBD1 might be the D (5 bases). The germline V and J ends were trimmed by 4 bases and 6 bases, with 13 bases remaining between them. The CDR3 is made up of 13 amino acids. Germline V gives CDR1 SQVTM, CDR2 ANQGSEA.

This chain connects TRBV28 to TRBJ2-3; perhaps TRBD2 as D (6 bases). The CDR3 totals 14 residues. Deletions cut 3 bases from V and 14 bases from J, with 21 bases between. Germline V gene sequence: CDR1 MDHEN, CDR2 SYDVKM. The CDR3 protein is CASSLRRGTGVRYF. CDR3 bases: TGTGCCAGCAGTTTGCGTCGCGGGACGGGGGTGCGGTATTTT.

CDR3 region: CSVAATSLDYGYTF. In DNA, the CDR3 is TGCAGCGTCGCAGCGACATCCCTCGACTATGGCTACACCTTC. The chain couples TRBV29-1 to TRBJ1-2; D not resolved. CDR1 is SQVTM and CDR2 is ANQGSEA in the germline V gene. V shed 6 bases and J shed 3 bases, with 17 bases lying between them. This CDR3 is built from 14 residues.

This clonotype was detected a few times. The chain links TRBV29-1 to TRBJ1-1; no reliable D call. Germline CDR1 reads SQVTM; CDR2 reads ANQGSEA. V dropped 6 bases and J dropped 3 bases, with 8 bases sitting between them. This CDR3 comprises 11 residues. This chain's CDR3 is CSVRRDTEAFF. DNA for the CDR3: TGCAGCGTCCGCCGGGACACTGAAGCTTTCTTT.

The rearrangement uses TRBV6-5 and TRBJ2-5, with D possibly being TRBD1 or TRBD2 (5 bases each). V was cut by 3 bases and J by 4 bases, with 15 bases left in between. Germline V lookup: CDR1 MNHEY, CDR2 SVGAGI. CDR3 length: 15 amino acids. DNA for the CDR3: TGTGCCAGCAGTTATGGGACCCTTGGGGCAGAGACCCAGTACTTC. Its protein is CASSYGTLGAETQYF.

This clonotype was picked up a small number of times. The rearrangement joins TRBV29-1 to TRBJ2-5, with D possibly TRBD1 on 6 matching bases. CDR3 length: 12 residues. V was clipped by 7 bases and J by 4 bases, with 13 bases between them. CDR1 is SQVTM and CDR2 is ANQGSEA in the germline V gene. CDR3 DNA sequence: TGCAGCGGAGGTAACAGGGTAGAGACCCAGTACTTC. Protein product: CSGGNRVETQYF.

CDR3 sequence reads: CATSREATGAGYEQYF. CDR3 coding DNA: TGTGCCACCAGCAGAGAGGCGACGGGGGCCGGATACGAGCAGTACTTC. The chain carries TRBV15 and TRBJ2-7, with D possibly called TRBD1 or TRBD2 (6 bases each). The CDR3 has 16 amino acids. Trimming shortened V by 0 bases and J by 4 bases, and 16 bases separated the two germline ends. CDR1 is LNHNV and CDR2 is YYDKDF in the germline V gene (reference sequence).